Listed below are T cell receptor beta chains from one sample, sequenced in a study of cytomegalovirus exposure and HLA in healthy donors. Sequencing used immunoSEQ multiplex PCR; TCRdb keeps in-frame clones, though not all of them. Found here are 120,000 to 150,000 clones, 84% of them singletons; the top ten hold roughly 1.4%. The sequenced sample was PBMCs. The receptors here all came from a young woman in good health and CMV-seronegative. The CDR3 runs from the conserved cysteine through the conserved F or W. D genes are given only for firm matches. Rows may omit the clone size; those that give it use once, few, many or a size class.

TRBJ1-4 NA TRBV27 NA TGTGCCAGCAGTCCAAAACAGAGACCAACTAATGAAAAACTGTTTTTT CASSPKQRPTNEKLFF
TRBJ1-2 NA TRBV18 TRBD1 TGTGCCAGCTCACTGTTGAGGGACAGCGATAACTATGGCTACACCTTC CASSLLRDSDNYGYTF
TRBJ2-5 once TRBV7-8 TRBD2 TGTGCCAGCAGCTACATAGCGGGGGGGCCCGGGGAGACCCAGTACTTC CASSYIAGGPGETQYF
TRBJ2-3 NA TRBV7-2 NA TGTGCCAGCAGCCAACGACAGTTAACAGATACGCAGTATTTT CASSQRQLTDTQYF
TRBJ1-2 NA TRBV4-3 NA TGCGCCAGCAGCCGAGACAACATTGACTATGGCTACACCTTC CASSRDNIDYGYTF
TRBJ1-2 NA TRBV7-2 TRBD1 TGTGCCAGCAGCCCCGGGACAGAATATGGCTACACCTTC CASSPGTEYGYTF
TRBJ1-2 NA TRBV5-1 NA TGCGCCAGCAGCTTGTTCCAAACGGCTGGGGCTCAGGGCTACACCTTC CASSLFQTAGAQGYTF
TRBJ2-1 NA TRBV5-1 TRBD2 TGCGCCAGCAGCCCGGGGGGCTCCTACAATGAGCAGTTCTTC CASSPGGSYNEQFF
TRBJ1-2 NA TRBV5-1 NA TGCGCCAGCAGCTCAACGGGTCGTGGCTACACCTTC CASSSTGRGYTF
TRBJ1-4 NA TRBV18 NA TGTGCCAGCTCACCACCTTTAATCGGTGACAGAAACCTTGGTGAAAAACTGTTTTTT CASSPPLIGDRNLGEKLFF